What follows are 29 T cell receptor beta chains derived from one specimen sequenced in a study of shared clonotypes between healthy human individuals. The method was immunoSEQ multiplex PCR; TCRdb's version includes in-frame clones alone and lacks a portion of them. Seen here are about 1 million clones, approximately 70% observed once, and the top ten hold approximately 1.5%. The sequenced sample consisted of memory CD4+ T cells sorted from blood. Subset of the sample: CD45RA-negative fraction. The receptors were gathered from a man aged 18 to 30 in good health.

This chain links TRBV7-8 with TRBJ2-2, with D perhaps matching TRBD1 or TRBD2 (7 bases each). The length of the CDR3 is 15 residues. Trimming removed 3 bases from V and 7 bases from J, with 15 bases in between. Germline CDR1 and CDR2: SGHVS and FQNEAQ. CDR3 in amino acids: CASSLIQGRGGELFF. For the CDR3, the DNA is TGTGCCAGCAGCTTGATACAGGGGAGGGGCGGGGAGCTGTTTTTT.

J is TRBJ1-2 and V is TRBV28; no clear D. CDR3 size: 12 residues. The germline CDR1 and CDR2 sequences are MDHEN and SYDVKM. Trimming took 9 bases from V and 2 from J, leaving 10 bases between them. The CDR3 reads CASHGRNYGYTF. CDR3 nucleotides: TGTGCCAGTCACGGCCGAAACTATGGCTACACCTTC.

This clone was recorded a few times. This sample also contains other DNA sequences that code for the same CDR3. This rearrangement joins TRBV7-2 to TRBJ1-2; TRBD1 aligns across 9 bases. Germline V gene lookup returns CDR1 SGHTA and CDR2 FQGNSA. The CDR3 contains 13 residues. With V trimmed by 5 bases and J by 4 bases, 2 bases remained unmatched. The CDR3 region is CASSRDRVYGYTF. The DNA for the CDR3 is TGTGCCAGCAGCAGGGACAGGGTCTATGGCTACACCTTC.

The chain has TRBV5-6 and TRBJ2-2; TRBD1 agrees at 9 bases. Germline loops: CDR1 SGHDT, CDR2 YYEEEE. There are 17 residues in the CDR3. Germline trimming cut 4 bases from V and 3 bases from J; bases unmatched to any gene: 10. The CDR3 DNA sequence: TGTGCCAGCAGCCCGAAGGGACAGGGAGCGGACACCGGGGAGCTGTTTTTT. This translates into CASSPKGQGADTGELFF.

Only one count was recorded for this clone. The V call is TRBV19, the J call TRBJ2-5, with 7 nucleotides matching TRBD1. The CDR3 extends over 13 amino acids. The ends lost 4 bases at V and 5 bases at J; junction bases unmatched: 4. The germline CDR1 and CDR2 sequences are LNHDA and SQIVND (reference sequence). The CDR3 loop is CASSRGGWETQYF. CDR3 sequence (DNA): TGTGCCAGTAGTAGAGGGGGCTGGGAGACCCAGTACTTC.

This chain connects TRBV18 to TRBJ2-3, with D possibly matching TRBD1 (6 bases). CDR3 length: 16 amino acids. Trimming shortened V by 3 bases and J by 4 bases, and 17 bases separated the two germline ends. Germline V gene sequence: CDR1 KGHSH, CDR2 LQKENI. CDR3 residues: CASSPRRRGGADTQYF. The CDR3 region has the DNA TGTGCCAGCTCACCTCGTCGTAGAGGGGGAGCAGATACGCAGTATTTT.

The rearrangement joins TRBV5-6 to TRBJ2-1; D unresolved. Germline CDR1 and CDR2: SGHDT and YYEEEE. V was shortened by 0 bases and J by 7 bases, with 8 bases between the two germline ends. CDR3 length: 13 residues. This chain's CDR3 is CASSLVVGNEQFF. Here the CDR3 DNA reads TGTGCCAGCAGCTTGGTAGTGGGGAATGAGCAGTTCTTC.

The V gene is TRBV2, the J gene TRBJ1-5, with 11 nucleotides matching TRBD1. CDR3 length equals 14 residues. The germline V gene encodes CDR1 SNHLY and CDR2 FYNNEI. V shed 6 bases, J shed 4 bases, and the junction held 2 bases outside the gene matches. CDR3 DNA sequence: TGTGCCAGCAGGGGGACAGGGGGTAATCAGCCCCAGCATTTT. Amino acid sequence: CASRGTGGNQPQHF.

The J gene is TRBJ2-7, the V gene TRBV7-8, with D perhaps TRBD1 or TRBD2 (5 bases each). With 5 bases removed from V and 2 bases from J, the gap between germline ends came to 22 bases. The CDR3 consists of 17 residues. Looked up from germline, CDR1 is SGHVS and CDR2 is FQNEAQ. The chain's CDR3 is CASSLKLTGLGAYEQYF. In DNA, the CDR3 is TGTGCCAGCAGCCTTAAACTTACAGGTTTGGGAGCCTACGAGCAGTACTTC.

This clone was observed once. The chain uses TRBV4-1 and TRBJ2-1; 13 positions agree with TRBD2. The V gene end was trimmed by 4 bases and the J gene end by 0 bases; junction bases not matched to a gene: 0. The CDR3 is made up of 16 amino acids. Looked up from germline, CDR1 is MGHRA and CDR2 is YSYEKL. The CDR3 DNA is TGCGCCAGCAGCCGACTAGCGGGAGGCTCCTACAATGAGCAGTTCTTC. Translation gives CASSRLAGGSYNEQFF.

The V and J genes are TRBV18 and TRBJ2-3; 9 nucleotides line up with TRBD2. The CDR3 has 14 residues. Trimming removed 2 bases from V and 7 bases from J; junction bases left unmatched: 4. Per germline, CDR1 KGHSH and CDR2 LQKENI. The CDR3 loop is CASSPSGRRNTQYF. CDR3 sequence (DNA): TGTGCCAGCTCACCAAGCGGGAGGAGGAATACGCAGTATTTT.

The chain has TRBV23-1 and TRBJ1-5; D is undetermined. TRBV23-1 is flagged as an ORF with uncertain function. V was shortened by 4 bases and J by 2 bases, with 6 bases between the two germline ends. The CDR3 loop spans 13 amino acids. DNA of the CDR3: TGCGCCAGCAGTCGATACGGCAATCAGCCCCAGCATTTT. Its protein product is CASSRYGNQPQHF.

This sequence joins TRBV11-2 and TRBJ2-3, with TRBD2 identical over 7 bases. CDR1 and CDR2 from the germline V gene are SGHAT and FQNNGV. The junction had 8 bases not matched to a gene; V was cut back by 4 bases and J by 4 bases. This CDR3 spans 15 amino acids. The CDR3 loop reads CASSSWRESADTQYF. For the CDR3, the DNA is TGTGCCAGCAGCTCTTGGCGGGAGTCGGCAGATACGCAGTATTTT.

This clone was detected only a few times. The J gene is TRBJ1-2, the V gene TRBV29-1; D not certain. CDR3 length: 11 residues. The V end lost 3 bases, the J end lost 7 bases, and 9 bases lay between the germline ends. CDR1 is SQVTM and CDR2 is ANQGSEA in the germline V gene. CDR3 sequence reads: CSVDSGIGYTF. DNA for the CDR3: TGCAGCGTTGACTCCGGGATTGGCTACACCTTC.

The chain joins TRBV18 to TRBJ2-7; D possibly corresponds to TRBD2 (5 bases). This CDR3 has 13 amino acids. The V end lost 2 bases, the J end lost 6 bases, and 11 bases lay between the germline ends. Germline assignment: CDR1 KGHSH and CDR2 LQKENI. CDR3 loop: CASSPRRESEQYF. The CDR3 nucleotides read TGTGCCAGCTCACCAAGAAGGGAGAGCGAGCAGTACTTC.

This clone was seen only a few times. V gene TRBV6-6 combines with J gene TRBJ2-3, with 16 nucleotides matching TRBD2. There are 16 residues in the CDR3. Germline CDR1 reads MNHNY; CDR2 reads SVGAGI (reference sequence). With V trimmed by 4 bases and J by 5 bases, 3 bases remained unmatched. The CDR3 here is CASSSGTSGRGDTQYF. CDR3 DNA: TGTGCCAGCAGTTCAGGGACTAGCGGGAGGGGAGATACGCAGTATTTT.

This chain joins TRBV18 and TRBJ2-7; a possible D gene is TRBD2 (6 bases). CDR3 size: 15 residues. Per the germline V gene, CDR1 is KGHSH and CDR2 is LQKENI. V lost 3 bases and J 1 base, leaving 13 bases between the germline ends. The CDR3, as DNA: TGTGCCAGCTCACCGGGACTCCTCCTATCCTACGAGCAGTACTTC. Its protein is CASSPGLLLSYEQYF. Variable domain in full (rest from reference TRBV18 and TRBJ2-7): NAGVMQNPRHLVRRRGQEARLRCSPMKGHSHVYWYRQLPEEGLKFMVYLQKENIIDESGMPKERFSAEFPKEGPSILRIQQVVRGDSAAYFCASSPGLLLSYEQYFGPGTRLTVT.

J is TRBJ2-3 and V is TRBV4-1, with 10 bases fitting TRBD2. V was clipped by 0 bases and J by 5 bases; unmatched bases: 14. CDR3 size: 19 residues. CDR1 and CDR2 (germline): MGHRA, YSYEKL. This chain's CDR3 is CASSQETVTGLAKGDTQYF. The CDR3 DNA reads TGCGCCAGCAGCCAAGAAACGGTAACGGGACTAGCGAAAGGAGATACGCAGTATTTT.

The rearrangement uses TRBV7-2 and TRBJ2-5; 9 bases match TRBD1. V lost 0 bases to trimming and J lost 6 bases; unmatched junction nucleotides: 8. Germline V gene data show CDR1 as SGHTA and CDR2 as FQGNSA. The CDR3 totals 16 residues. The CDR3 sequence is CASSLASGQGRKTQYF. As DNA, the CDR3 is TGTGCCAGCAGCTTAGCGTCCGGACAGGGGAGAAAGACCCAGTACTTC.

The chain carries TRBV2 and TRBJ2-3, with 8 bases identical to TRBD1. CDR3 length equals 15 residues. V shed 7 bases and J 1 base; nucleotides not matched to a gene: 7. CDR1 SNHLY and CDR2 FYNNEI come from the germline V gene. CDR3 coding DNA: TGTGCCAGCAAGCCTGACAGGGGCGGCACAGATACGCAGTATTTT. Translation gives CASKPDRGGTDTQYF.

The CDR3 DNA reads TGTGCCAGCTGGGAAGGGGGCGTTCGCGGTGGAAACACCATATATTTT. Translating it yields CASWEGGVRGGNTIYF. The chain employs TRBV28 and TRBJ1-3, with 7 nucleotides matching TRBD1. Germline V gene data show CDR1 as MDHEN and CDR2 as SYDVKM. The CDR3 is 16 residues long. Trimming removed 8 bases from V and 3 bases from J; junction bases left unmatched: 13.

The sample holds a few counts of this clone. The rearrangement links TRBV5-1 to TRBJ2-1; D remains ambiguous. The germline V and J ends were trimmed by 1 base and 4 bases, with 9 bases remaining between them. The CDR3 extends over 14 amino acids. Germline V lookup: CDR1 SGHRS, CDR2 YFSETQ. CDR3 coding DNA: TGCGCCAGCAGCTTGCCTGTAGCTTACAATGAGCAGTTCTTC. It translates to CASSLPVAYNEQFF.

The chain is built from TRBV2 and TRBJ1-1, with no clear D. Germline CDR1 and CDR2: SNHLY and FYNNEI. Trimming took 8 bases from V and 4 from J, leaving 17 bases between them. This CDR3 region has 14 residues. The CDR3 nucleotides are TGTGCCAGCTCCCTGACACCCATGAGCACTGAAGCTTTCTTT. Translating it yields CASSLTPMSTEAFF. The variable domain in full, completed from reference TRBV2 and TRBJ1-1, reads EPEVTQTPSHQVTQMGQEVILRCVPISNHLYFYWYRQILGQKVEFLVSFYNNEISEKSEIFDDQFSVERPDGSNFTLKIRSTKLEDSAMYFCASSLTPMSTEAFFGQGTRLTVV.

The chain combines TRBV7-2 with TRBJ1-2; possible D gene TRBD1, 6 bases. Per germline, CDR1 SGHTA and CDR2 FQGNSA. V lost 5 bases and J lost 7, with 20 bases in between. The CDR3 has 15 residues. This chain's CDR3 is CASSPGRGGRFGYTF. In DNA, the CDR3 is TGTGCCAGCAGCCCCGGGAGGGGGGGGAGATTTGGCTACACCTTC.

This clone was counted a few times. V usage is TRBV5-3 and J usage is TRBJ2-7, with TRBD1 matching 9 bases. TRBV5-3 carries the ORF label, with uncertain function. The CDR3 extends over 17 amino acids. V lost 4 bases, J lost 3 bases, and 14 bases stayed unmatched. The CDR3 DNA sequence: TGTGCCAGAAGCCAATGGACAGGGGAGAAGTCTCACTACGAGCAGTACTTC. It codes for CARSQWTGEKSHYEQYF.

This clone was seen a handful of times. The chain joins TRBV19 to TRBJ2-3; 7 bases match TRBD2. This CDR3 is 13 amino acids long. Germline V gene sequence: CDR1 LNHDA, CDR2 SQIVND (reference sequence). V trimming: 9 bases; J trimming: 1 base; junction bases outside the gene matches: 4. The CDR3 here is CASKTSGTDTQYF. The CDR3 DNA reads as TGTGCCAGCAAAACTAGCGGCACAGATACGCAGTATTTT.

This clone was counted only a few times. The chain combines TRBV9 with TRBJ2-5, with D possibly being TRBD2 (5 bases). This CDR3 is built from 13 residues. V was cut by 0 bases and J by 5 bases, with 8 bases left in between. Looked up from germline, CDR1 is SGDLS and CDR2 is YYNGEE. The CDR3, as DNA: TGTGCCAGCAGCGTAGGGACTTTCGAGACCCAGTACTTC. Translation gives CASSVGTFETQYF.

This clone was seen only a few times. The sample carries other DNA sequences with the same CDR3. CDR3 DNA: TGCGCCAGCAGCCAAGATCGAGCGGGGGGTCACAATGAGCAGTTCTTC. The encoded protein is CASSQDRAGGHNEQFF. The gene calls are TRBV4-1 and TRBJ2-1; 9 bases match TRBD2. The junction had 5 bases not matched to a gene; V was cut back by 0 bases and J by 5 bases. This CDR3 region has 16 residues. The V gene's germline CDR1 is MGHRA and CDR2 YSYEKL.

This clone showed up just once. This same CDR3 is encoded by further DNA sequences in the sample. The chain carries TRBV27 and TRBJ2-7; 11 nucleotides align to TRBD1. The CDR3 has 16 residues. Germline CDR1 and CDR2: MNHEY and SMNVEV (reference sequence). J lost 3 bases, V lost 0 bases, and 4 bases had no gene match. The CDR3 sequence: CASSLSHGTGGYEQYF. In DNA form, the CDR3 reads TGTGCCAGCAGTTTATCTCACGGGACAGGGGGCTACGAGCAGTACTTC.